The text below deals with one T cell receptor (beta chain). Its antigen is unknown. This entry comes from a study of graft-versus-host responses after intestinal transplantation. Across the whole study: Multivisceral, liver-intestinal, or isolated intestinal transplants were received by the recipients.

Assay: immunoSEQ multiplex PCR; the TCRdb copy retains only in-frame clones and omits some. The table has 85,000 to 130,000 clones, over 75% seen once. Study-level findings and limits: GvH clones occurred in recipient marrow; some first appeared in ileum or blood.

Germline V lookup: CDR1 MNHEY, CDR2 SVGAGI. This CDR3 is 15 amino acids long. With 4 bases removed from V and 4 bases from J, the gap between germline ends came to 15 bases. The V and J genes are TRBV6-5 and TRBJ2-3, with TRBD2 as a possible D gene (5 bases). The source of this sequence is a human donor who received an intestinal transplant. Sequencing used unstimulated CD4+ T cells sorted from spleen or lymph node cells, obtained before intestinal transplant. CDR3 residues: CASSSSPVRADTQYF. The CDR3 bases are TGTGCCAGCAGTTCCTCCCCCGTGCGGGCAGATACGCAGTATTTT.